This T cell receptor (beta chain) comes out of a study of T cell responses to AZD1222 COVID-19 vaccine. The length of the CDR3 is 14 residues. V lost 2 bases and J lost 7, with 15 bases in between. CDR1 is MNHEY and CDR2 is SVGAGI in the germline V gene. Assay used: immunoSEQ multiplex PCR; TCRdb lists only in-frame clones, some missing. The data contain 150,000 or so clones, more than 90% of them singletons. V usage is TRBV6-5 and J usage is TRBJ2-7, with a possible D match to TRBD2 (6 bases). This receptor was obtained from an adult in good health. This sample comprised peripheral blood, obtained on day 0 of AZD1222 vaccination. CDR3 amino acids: CASSYDGTVGEQYF. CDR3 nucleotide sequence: TGTGCCAGCAGTTACGACGGGACTGTAGGGGAGCAGTACTTC.